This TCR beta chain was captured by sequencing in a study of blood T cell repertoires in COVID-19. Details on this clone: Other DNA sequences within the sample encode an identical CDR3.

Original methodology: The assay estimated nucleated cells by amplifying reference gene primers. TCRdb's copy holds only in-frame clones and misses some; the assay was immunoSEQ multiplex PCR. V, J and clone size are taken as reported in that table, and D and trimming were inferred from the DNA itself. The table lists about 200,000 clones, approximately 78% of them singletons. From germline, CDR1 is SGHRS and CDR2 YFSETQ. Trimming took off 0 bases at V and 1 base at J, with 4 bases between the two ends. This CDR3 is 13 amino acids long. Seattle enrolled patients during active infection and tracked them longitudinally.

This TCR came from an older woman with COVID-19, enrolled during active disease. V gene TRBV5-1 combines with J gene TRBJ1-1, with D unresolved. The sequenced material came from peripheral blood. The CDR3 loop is CASSLGGNTEAFF. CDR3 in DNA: TGCGCCAGCAGCTTGGGAGGGAACACTGAAGCTTTCTTT.